This T cell receptor (beta chain) was recorded in a study of blood T cell repertoires in COVID-19 (TCRdb year 2020). About the full investigation: The collaborator samples originated in the United States, Italy and Spain and spanned the acute and convalescent phases of COVID-19. The material from the prospective study consisted of cDNA or gDNA derived from T cells, B-cell-depleted T cells, or PBMCs. Subjects who had been exposed to COVID-19, were actively infected with it, or had recovered from it provided the deeply sampled blood TCRbeta repertoires that made up the dataset. The repertoires were made available in a free public database intended to serve as a resource for research on the immune response to SARS-CoV-2. The samples were drawn from the first 160 participants of the ongoing ImmuneRACE study and from under 1,500 subjects provided by 6 global collaborators. Nearly every sample came with metadata listing a de-identified subject ID, COVID-19 status, age in years and sex. Where HLA class I and class II types were available, the types were taken from metadata supplied by the sample provider, not from assay-based typing. On the study overall, not on this receptor specifically: Clinical and demographic metadata were provided uncurated, with the amount varying by source and participant.

The immunoSEQ Assay, a bias-controlled multiplex PCR, was used to amplify TCRbeta CDR3 regions from genomic DNA. The authors processed their data as follows. Within the assay, amplification of reference gene primers was used to estimate how many nucleated cells each sample contained. To quantify the absolute abundance of each unique TCRbeta CDR3 rearrangement, sequence reads were collapsed and filtered. Productive Simpson clonality was computed per sample as the square root of Simpson's diversity index over productive rearrangements. TCRdb stores this immuneACCESS table with in-frame sequences only. Part of the clones is absent; in the studies checked, under half of the shortfall reflects unresolved V genes, and no reason is known for the rest. V and J calls and clone size are copied from that table; D and trimming were computed from the DNA. For this sample there are tens of thousands of clones; 65% to 80% appear just once. Approximately 5.3% of the sample lies in the top ten.

Whole blood was collected in K2EDTA tubes by collaborating institutions according to the institutions' own protocols. For TCRbeta analysis, collaborators shipped samples in one of three forms: frozen whole blood, isolated PBMCs, or DNA extracted from either of those sample types. Comments on this clone: Its binding antigen is unknown. No base quality values were provided; no much bigger clone lies one nucleotide off.

Taken from the germline V gene, the CDR1 and CDR2 loops are SGHRS and YFSETQ. The CDR3 numbers 14 residues from cysteine through phenylalanine. Kept here is only the CDR3 DNA, which spans 42 bases and is read in frame from base 1. Trimmed from V: 3 bases; trimmed from J: 3 bases; junction bases lacking a gene match: 2. This chain is built from TRBV5-1 and TRBJ2-7, and 11 junctional nucleotides match TRBD1. Sequencing used peripheral blood. The sequence was collected from a human donor in a cohort sampled during active COVID-19. The DNA is TGCGCCAGCAGCTGGGGACAGGGGGACTACGAGCAGTACTTC. This is translated as CASSWGQGDYEQYF.